These 20 T cell receptor beta chains were sequenced from one sample in a study of tumor and adjacent non-tumor tissue in lung cancer (dated by TCRdb to the late 2010s). Receptor amplification or capture employed multiplex PCR. Instrument used: Illumina HiSeq 2500. TCRbeta libraries were constructed through three rounds of nested PCR with primers (Table S4) according to protocols adapted from ARM-PCR. Using fastp at Q25 and MiXCR, TCRdb reprocessed the public reads and kept productive beta chains. One record per CDR3 amino acid sequence lists the most common genes and DNA. The table for this sample lists over 130,000 distinct CDR3 sequences; around 61% of them were counted only once. The ten most abundant clones make up about 20% of the sample. RNA was extracted from bulk unsorted tissue and checked for quality with a NanoDrop ND-1000 and an Agilent 2100. Specimen: lung tumor tissue. These receptor sequences come from a man in his 60s with small cell lung cancer.

On this clonotype: The CDR3 end shows no conserved phenylalanine or tryptophan, and so a read error is likely. This chain joins TRBV11-2 and TRBJ2-3; no clear D gene. Trimming stripped 3 bases from V and 6 bases from J, with 10 bases between. CDR3 length: 13 amino acids. The germline CDR1 and CDR2 sequences are SGHAT and FQNNGV. The CDR3 coding sequence is TGTGCCAGCAGCTTGAATCTCCCCGATACGCAGTATTCT. The encoded protein is CASSLNLPDTQYS.

A note on this clonotype: It may be a read error: a sequence one base away is much more abundant. The V and J genes are TRBV6-5 and TRBJ2-1; D might be TRBD2 (6 bases). Trimming cost V 9 bases and J 7 bases, with 19 bases left between them. The CDR3 sequence is 14 residues long. CDR1 is MNHEY and CDR2 is SVGAGI in the germline V gene. The CDR3 DNA is TGTGCCAGGAGGCGGGATGGACGTAAGAATGAGCAGTTCTTC. Amino acid sequence: CARRRDGRKNEQFF.

Concerning this clonotype: This could be a read error, since a much larger clone is one nucleotide away. V usage is TRBV20-1 and J usage is TRBJ2-3; no clear D gene. The CDR3 runs to 13 residues. Germline loops: CDR1 DFQATT, CDR2 SNEGSKA (reference sequence). The CDR3 DNA follows: TGCACTGCTAGACCGTCGGGCACAGATACGCAGTATTTT. Translated: CTARPSGTDTQYF.

V is TRBV30 and J is TRBJ2-3; 8 positions match TRBD2. Trimming took 5 bases from V and 1 from J; bases not matched to a gene: 5. Germline V gives CDR1 GTSNPN, CDR2 SVGIG (reference sequence). The CDR3 length is 14 residues. In DNA form, the CDR3 reads TGTGCCTGGGAAGGGACTAGAGGCACAGATACGCAGTATTTT. Encoded protein: CAWEGTRGTDTQYF.

As concerns this clonotype: An end of the junction differs from the germline gene, which may be a read error. The genes are TRBV6-1 and TRBJ1-5; maybe TRBD1 (6 bases). Germline loops: CDR1 MNHNS, CDR2 SASEGT. The CDR3 has 14 residues. CDR3 sequence: CASSDPGGGQHQHF. CDR3 DNA: TGTGCCAGCAGTGACCCGGGGGGCGGTCAGCACCAGCATTTT.

This clonotype was seen only once. At one end the junction does not follow the germline gene, possibly because of a read error. The CDR3 spells CVSSSRLSEKLFF. CDR3 in DNA: TGTGTCAGCAGCTCCAGACTGAGTGAAAAACTGTTTTTT. V usage is TRBV11-2 and J usage is TRBJ1-4, with no clear D. Per the germline V gene, CDR1 is SGHAT and CDR2 is FQNNGV. CDR3 size: 13 residues.

A remark on this clonotype: One end of the junction does not line up with germline, which may come from a read error. The V call is TRBV5-1, the J call TRBJ2-3; a possible D gene is TRBD1 (7 bases). Germline V gene data show CDR1 as SGHRS and CDR2 as YFSETQ. This CDR3 is 16 amino acids long. The CDR3 DNA reads as TGCGCCAGCAGCTTGGATGACGGGCAGGGGGGCGATACGCTGTATTTT. The encoded protein is CASSLDDGQGGDTLYF.

This chain uses TRBV20-1 with TRBJ2-3, with unresolved D. Germline values: CDR1 DFQATT, CDR2 SNEGSKA (reference sequence). Trimming removed 5 bases from V and 3 bases from J, with 24 bases in between. The CDR3 consists of 17 residues. CDR3 DNA: TGCAGTGCTCAGGATCACTACCGGTCTCCACAGACAGATACGCAGTATTTT. This translates into CSAQDHYRSPQTDTQYF.

Points on this clonotype: An end of the junction does not agree with germline; a read error may underlie this. The rearrangement joins TRBV12-3 or TRBV12-4 to TRBJ1-5; 11 positions match TRBD1. The CDR3 length is 16 residues. DNA for the CDR3: TGTGCCAGCAGTTTCTCCCGGACAGGGGGCGGTCAGCCCCAGGATTTT. Amino acid sequence: CASSFSRTGGGQPQDF.

The sample holds one count of this clonotype. The chain couples TRBV11-3 to TRBJ1-3; D is unclear. The CDR3 is 14 amino acids. Germline V gene data show CDR1 as SGHNT and CDR2 as YENEEA. The V gene lost 6 bases and the J gene lost 5 bases, with 14 bases spanning the gap. CDR3 in amino acids: CASSPAVSRNTIYF. CDR3 bases: TGTGCCAGCAGTCCGGCGGTTTCTCGAAACACCATATATTTT.

Turning to this clonotype: One end of the junction varies from germline; a read error may be responsible. The gene calls are TRBV29-1 and TRBJ2-3; possibly TRBD1 or TRBD2 for D (6 bases each). This CDR3 comprises 14 residues. CDR1 and CDR2 (germline): SQVTM, ANQGSEA. CDR3 sequence reads: CSVVGQGRTDTLYF. The DNA for the CDR3 is TGCAGCGTTGTTGGCCAGGGGAGGACAGATACGCTGTATTTT.

The CDR3 protein is CAVSSWGPQETQYF. CDR3 in DNA: TGTGCCGTCTCTTCGTGGGGGCCCCAAGAGACCCAGTACTTC. The V call is TRBV6-1, the J call TRBJ2-5, with D maybe TRBD1 (6 bases). Germline loops: CDR1 MNHNS, CDR2 SASEGT. The CDR3 is made up of 14 amino acids. V shed 11 bases and J shed 1 base, with 17 bases lying between them.

Of note for this clonotype: Without the conserved terminal phenylalanine or tryptophan, this CDR3 likely stems from a read error. The DNA is omitted, as the CDR3 cannot be located on it reliably, and the CDR3 follows TCRdb's listing. The chain recombines TRBV11-2 with TRBJ2-1; the table's D call, TRBD1, has no DNA check behind it. Germline CDR1 reads SGHAT; CDR2 reads FQNNGV. The CDR3 length equals 12 residues, ends included. CDR3 in amino acids: CASRYRGDEQLS.

The rearrangement joins TRBV5-1 to TRBJ2-1; 7 bases match TRBD1. Losses at the gene ends were 3 bases for V and 3 bases for J; bases not matched to a gene: 6. The CDR3 contains 15 residues. Germline CDR1 reads SGHRS; CDR2 reads YFSETQ. The CDR3 nucleotides read TGCGCCAGCAGCTCCCGGGACAGAGGCTACAATGAGCAGTTCTTC. Translated: CASSSRDRGYNEQFF. The whole variable domain, remainder taken from reference TRBV5-1 and TRBJ2-1, is KAGVTQTPRYLIKTRGQQVTLSCSPISGHRSVSWYQQTPGQGLQFLFEYFSETQRNKGNFPGRFSGRQFSNSRSEMNVSTLELGDSALYLCASSSRDRGYNEQFFGPGTRLTVL.

As regards this clonotype: A much more abundant neighbour one base away suggests this may be a read error. The rearrangement joins TRBV20-1 to TRBJ1-1; D not resolved. Trimming took off 1 base at V and 3 bases at J, with 15 bases between the two ends. The CDR3 is made up of 15 amino acids. Germline lookup yields CDR1 DFQATT and CDR2 SNEGSKA (reference sequence). CDR3: CSARAGERRDTEAFF. The CDR3 bases are TGCAGTGCTAGAGCAGGCGAGCGGAGGGACACTGAAGCTTTCTTT.

This clonotype has a count of ten or more. This chain links TRBV20-1 with TRBJ2-3; 8 positions match TRBD2. The CDR3 sequence is 15 residues long. Germline values: CDR1 DFQATT, CDR2 SNEGSKA (reference sequence). Trimming cost V 6 bases and J 2 bases; bases outside gene matches: 10. For the CDR3, the DNA is TGCAGTGCCCCCCCGGGGGGGGCACTCACAGATACGCAGTATTTT. It yields the protein CSAPPGGALTDTQYF.

This chain uses TRBV5-5 with TRBJ2-4; D gene ambiguous. V dropped 2 bases and J dropped 5 bases, with 14 bases sitting between them. The CDR3 covers 15 residues. CDR1 is SGHKS, CDR2 YYEKEE, per germline (reference sequence). CDR3 in amino acids: CASSFISGAENIQYF. The CDR3 coding sequence is TGTGCCAGCAGCTTTATTAGTGGCGCGGAAAACATTCAGTACTTC.

The rearrangement uses TRBV5-5 and TRBJ2-3; TRBD2 aligns across 8 bases. The germline CDR1 and CDR2 sequences are SGHKS and YYEKEE (reference sequence). This CDR3 contains 14 residues. The V segment lost 5 bases and the J segment 4 bases; nucleotides outside the gene matches: 6. As DNA, the CDR3 is TGTGCCAGCAGTAGTAGCGGGATGGCAGATACGCAGTATTTT. This translates into CASSSSGMADTQYF.

Concerning this clonotype itself: Mismatch with germline at one junction end may stem from a read error. This chain links TRBV20-1 with TRBJ1-4; TRBD1 matches at 9 bases. The CDR3 has 17 residues. Germline CDR1 and CDR2: DFQATT and SNEGSKA (reference sequence). The chain's CDR3 is CSVRARTGAQAGEKLFF. The CDR3, as DNA: TGCAGTGTTAGAGCTAGGACAGGGGCACAGGCCGGTGAAAAACTGTTTTTT.

A remark on this clonotype: One junction end does not reproduce the germline sequence, and a read error may be involved. The J gene is TRBJ2-1, the V gene TRBV12-3 or TRBV12-4, with 7 bases aligning to TRBD2. This CDR3 region has 13 residues. Here the CDR3 DNA reads TGTGCCAACAGTTTAGCGGGCCACAATGAGCAGTTCTTC. Translation gives CANSLAGHNEQFF.